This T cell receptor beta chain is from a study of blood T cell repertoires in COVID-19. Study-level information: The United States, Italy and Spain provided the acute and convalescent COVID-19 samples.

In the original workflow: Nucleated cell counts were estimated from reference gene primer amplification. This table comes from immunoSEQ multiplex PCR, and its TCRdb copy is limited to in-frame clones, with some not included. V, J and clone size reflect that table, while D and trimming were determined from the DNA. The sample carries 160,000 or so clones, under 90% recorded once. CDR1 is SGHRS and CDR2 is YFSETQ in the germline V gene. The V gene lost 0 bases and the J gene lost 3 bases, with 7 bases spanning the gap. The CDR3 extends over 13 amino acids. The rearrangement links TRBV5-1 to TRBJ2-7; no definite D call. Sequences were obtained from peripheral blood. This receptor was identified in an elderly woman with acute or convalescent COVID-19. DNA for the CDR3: TGCGCCAGCAGCTTGGGACAAGTCTACGAGCAGTACTTC. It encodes CASSLGQVYEQYF.